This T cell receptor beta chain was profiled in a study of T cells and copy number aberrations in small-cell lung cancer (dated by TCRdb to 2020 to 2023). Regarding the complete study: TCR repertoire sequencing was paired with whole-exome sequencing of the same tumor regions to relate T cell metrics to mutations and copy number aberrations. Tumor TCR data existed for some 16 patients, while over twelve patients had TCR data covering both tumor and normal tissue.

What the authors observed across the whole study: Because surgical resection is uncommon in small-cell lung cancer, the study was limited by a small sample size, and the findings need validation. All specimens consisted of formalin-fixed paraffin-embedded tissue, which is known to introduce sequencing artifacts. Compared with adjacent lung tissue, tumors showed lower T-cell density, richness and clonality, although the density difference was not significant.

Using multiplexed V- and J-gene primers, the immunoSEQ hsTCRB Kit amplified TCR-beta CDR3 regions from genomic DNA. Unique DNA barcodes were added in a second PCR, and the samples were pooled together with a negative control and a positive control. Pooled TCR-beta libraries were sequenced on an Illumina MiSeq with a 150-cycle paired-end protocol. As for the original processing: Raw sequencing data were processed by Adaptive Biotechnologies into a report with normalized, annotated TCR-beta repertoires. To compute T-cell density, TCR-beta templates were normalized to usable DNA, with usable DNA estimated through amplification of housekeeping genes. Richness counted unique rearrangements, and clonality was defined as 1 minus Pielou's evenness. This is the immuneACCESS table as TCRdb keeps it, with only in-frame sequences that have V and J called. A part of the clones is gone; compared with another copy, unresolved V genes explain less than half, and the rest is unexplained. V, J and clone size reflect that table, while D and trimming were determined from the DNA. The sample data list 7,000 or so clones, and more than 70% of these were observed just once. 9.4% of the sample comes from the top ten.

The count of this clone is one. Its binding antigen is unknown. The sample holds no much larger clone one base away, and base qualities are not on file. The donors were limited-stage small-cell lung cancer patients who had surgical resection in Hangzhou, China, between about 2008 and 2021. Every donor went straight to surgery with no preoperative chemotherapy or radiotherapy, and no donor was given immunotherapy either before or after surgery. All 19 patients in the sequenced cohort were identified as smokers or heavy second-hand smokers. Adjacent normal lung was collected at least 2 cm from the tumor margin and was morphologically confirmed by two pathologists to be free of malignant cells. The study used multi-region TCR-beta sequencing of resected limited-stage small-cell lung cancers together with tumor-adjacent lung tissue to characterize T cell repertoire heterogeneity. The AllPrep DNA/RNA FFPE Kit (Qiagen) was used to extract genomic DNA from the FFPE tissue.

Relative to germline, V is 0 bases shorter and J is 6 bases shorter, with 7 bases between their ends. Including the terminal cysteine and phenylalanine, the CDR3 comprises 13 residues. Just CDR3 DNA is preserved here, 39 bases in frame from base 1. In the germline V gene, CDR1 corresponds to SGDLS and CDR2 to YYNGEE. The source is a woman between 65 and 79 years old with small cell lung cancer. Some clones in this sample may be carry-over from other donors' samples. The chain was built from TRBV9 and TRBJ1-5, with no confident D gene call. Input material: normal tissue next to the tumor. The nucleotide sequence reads TGTGCCAGCAGCGTAGAGACGGGTCAGCCCCAGCATTTT. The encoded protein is CASSVETGQPQHF.